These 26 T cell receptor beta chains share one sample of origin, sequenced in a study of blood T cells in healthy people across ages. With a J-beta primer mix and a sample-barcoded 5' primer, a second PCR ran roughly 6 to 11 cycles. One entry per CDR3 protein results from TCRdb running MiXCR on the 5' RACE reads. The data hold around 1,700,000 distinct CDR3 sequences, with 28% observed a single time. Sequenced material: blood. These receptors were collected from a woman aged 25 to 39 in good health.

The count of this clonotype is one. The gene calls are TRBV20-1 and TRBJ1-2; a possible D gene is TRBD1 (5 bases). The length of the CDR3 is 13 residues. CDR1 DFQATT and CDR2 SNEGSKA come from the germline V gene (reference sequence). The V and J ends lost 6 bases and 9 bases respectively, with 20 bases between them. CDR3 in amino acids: CSAQDGGDFSYTF. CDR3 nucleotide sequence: TGCAGTGCCCAGGATGGAGGGGATTTTAGCTACACCTTC.

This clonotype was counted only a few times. The CDR3 spells CATPSGGSEIDTQYF. Here the CDR3 DNA reads TGTGCCACGCCCAGCGGGGGGTCGGAGATAGATACGCAGTATTTT. The chain uses TRBV2 and TRBJ2-3; 9 nucleotides line up with TRBD2. This CDR3 is built from 15 residues. CDR1 and CDR2 (germline): SNHLY, FYNNEI. The junction had 13 bases not matched to a gene; V was cut back by 10 bases and J by 5 bases.

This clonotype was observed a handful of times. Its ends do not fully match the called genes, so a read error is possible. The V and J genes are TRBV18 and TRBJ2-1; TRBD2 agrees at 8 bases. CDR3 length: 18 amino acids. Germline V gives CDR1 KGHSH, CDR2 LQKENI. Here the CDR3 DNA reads TGTGCCGGCTCACCACGGGGGTTGGCGGGAGGACCAAGGAATGAGCAGTTCTTC. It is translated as CAGSPRGLAGGPRNEQFF.

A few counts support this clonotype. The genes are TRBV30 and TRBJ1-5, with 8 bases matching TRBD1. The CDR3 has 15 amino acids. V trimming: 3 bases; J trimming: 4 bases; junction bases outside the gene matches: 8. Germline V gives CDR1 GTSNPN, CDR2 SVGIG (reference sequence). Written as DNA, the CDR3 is TGTGCCTGGAGCGCGGGACAGGTGGCTAATCAGCCCCAGCATTTT. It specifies CAWSAGQVANQPQHF.

The CDR3 sequence is CASSEGRYTSTDTQYF. CDR3 nucleotides: TGCGCCAGCAGCGAAGGAAGATATACTAGCACAGATACGCAGTATTTT. J is TRBJ2-3 and V is TRBV5-1; D is unclear. Trimming shortened V by 4 bases and J by 0 bases, and 15 bases separated the two germline ends. Germline V CDR1 and CDR2: SGHRS, YFSETQ. The CDR3 has 16 residues.

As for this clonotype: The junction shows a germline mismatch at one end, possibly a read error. CDR3 DNA: TGTGCCACCCAGGCCGGGACCAAGGGATCACCCTTCCACTTT. Its protein is CATQAGTKGSPFHF. The chain uses TRBV24-1 and TRBJ1-6, with D possibly matching TRBD1 (5 bases). This CDR3 has 14 residues. Looked up from germline, CDR1 is KGHDR and CDR2 is SFDVKD.

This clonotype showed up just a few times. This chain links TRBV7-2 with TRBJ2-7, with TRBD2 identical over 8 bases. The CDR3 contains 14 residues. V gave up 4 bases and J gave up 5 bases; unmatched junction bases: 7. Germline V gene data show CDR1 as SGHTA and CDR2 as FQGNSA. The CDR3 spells CASSWQLSGNEQYF. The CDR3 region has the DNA TGTGCCAGCAGCTGGCAGCTTAGCGGGAACGAGCAGTACTTC.

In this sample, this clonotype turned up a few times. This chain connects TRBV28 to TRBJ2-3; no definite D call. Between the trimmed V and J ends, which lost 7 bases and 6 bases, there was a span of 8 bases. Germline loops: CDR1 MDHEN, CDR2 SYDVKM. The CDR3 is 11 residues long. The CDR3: CASKVRDTQYF. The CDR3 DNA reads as TGTGCCAGCAAGGTGAGGGATACGCAGTATTTT.

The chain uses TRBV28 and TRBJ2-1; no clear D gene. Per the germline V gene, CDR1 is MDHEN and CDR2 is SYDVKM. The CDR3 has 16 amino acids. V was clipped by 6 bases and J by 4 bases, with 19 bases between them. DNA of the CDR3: TGTGCCAGCAGCACCCCGCTAGGTCTAGTATACAATGAGCAGTTCTTC. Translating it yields CASSTPLGLVYNEQFF.

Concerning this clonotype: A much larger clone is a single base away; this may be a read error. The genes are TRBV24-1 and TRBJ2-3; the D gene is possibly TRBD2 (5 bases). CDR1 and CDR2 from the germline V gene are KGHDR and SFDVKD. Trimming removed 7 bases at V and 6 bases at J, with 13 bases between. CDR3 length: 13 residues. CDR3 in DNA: TGTGCCACCAGGCCACGGGGTTCGGATACGCAGTATTTT. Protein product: CATRPRGSDTQYF.

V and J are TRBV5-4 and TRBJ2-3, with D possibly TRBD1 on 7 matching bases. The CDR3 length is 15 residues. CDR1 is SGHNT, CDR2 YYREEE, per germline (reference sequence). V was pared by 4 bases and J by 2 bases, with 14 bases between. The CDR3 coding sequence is TGTGCCAGCAGCGAACAGGGGAGGTTCACAGATACGCAGTATTTT. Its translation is CASSEQGRFTDTQYF.

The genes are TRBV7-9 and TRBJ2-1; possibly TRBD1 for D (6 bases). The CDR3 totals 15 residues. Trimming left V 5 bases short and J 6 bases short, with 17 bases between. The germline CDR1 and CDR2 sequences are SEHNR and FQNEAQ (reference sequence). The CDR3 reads CASSPWPRGFNEQFF. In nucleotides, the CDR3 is TGTGCCAGCAGCCCGTGGCCCAGGGGTTTCAATGAGCAGTTCTTC.

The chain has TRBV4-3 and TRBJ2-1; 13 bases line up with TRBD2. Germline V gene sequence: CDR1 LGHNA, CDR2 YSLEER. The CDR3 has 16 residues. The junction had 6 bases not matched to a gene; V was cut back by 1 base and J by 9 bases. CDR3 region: CASSQGTSGRWGEQFF. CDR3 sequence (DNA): TGCGCCAGCAGCCAAGGGACTAGCGGGAGATGGGGTGAGCAGTTCTTC.

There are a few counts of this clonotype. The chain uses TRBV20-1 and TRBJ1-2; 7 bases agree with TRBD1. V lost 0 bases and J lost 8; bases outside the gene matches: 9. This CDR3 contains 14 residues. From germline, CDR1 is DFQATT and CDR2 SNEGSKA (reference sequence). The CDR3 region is CSARDREGAKGYTF. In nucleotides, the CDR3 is TGCAGTGCTAGAGATAGGGAGGGGGCCAAGGGCTACACCTTC.

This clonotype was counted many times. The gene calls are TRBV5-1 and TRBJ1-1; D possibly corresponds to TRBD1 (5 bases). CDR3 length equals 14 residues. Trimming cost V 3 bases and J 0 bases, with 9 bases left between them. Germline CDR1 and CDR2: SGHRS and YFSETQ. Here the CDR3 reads CASSSGTLNTEAFF. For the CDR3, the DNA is TGCGCCAGCAGCTCCGGGACCCTGAACACTGAAGCTTTCTTT.

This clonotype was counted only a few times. CDR3 sequence reads: CASSDMREGRYEQYF. The DNA for the CDR3 is TGTGCCAGTAGTGACATGAGGGAGGGGCGGTACGAGCAGTACTTC. The chain joins TRBV19 to TRBJ2-7; 7 bases are a match to TRBD2. The junction had 11 bases not matched to a gene; V was cut back by 5 bases and J by 4 bases. The germline CDR1 and CDR2 sequences are LNHDA and SQIVND (reference sequence). The length of the CDR3 is 15 residues.

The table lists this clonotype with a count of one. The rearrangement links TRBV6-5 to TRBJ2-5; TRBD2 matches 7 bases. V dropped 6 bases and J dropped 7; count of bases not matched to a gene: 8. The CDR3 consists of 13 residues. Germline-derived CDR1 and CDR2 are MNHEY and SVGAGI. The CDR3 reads CASRGGGYGTQYF. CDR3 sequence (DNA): TGTGCCAGCAGGGGCGGGGGTTATGGGACCCAGTACTTC.

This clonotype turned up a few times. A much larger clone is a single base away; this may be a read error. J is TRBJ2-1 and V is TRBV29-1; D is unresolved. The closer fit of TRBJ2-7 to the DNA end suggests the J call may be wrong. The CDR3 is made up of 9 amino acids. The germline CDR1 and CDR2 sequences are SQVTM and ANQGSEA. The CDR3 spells CSVANEQYF. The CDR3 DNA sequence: TGCAGCGTTGCTAATGAGCAGTACTTC.

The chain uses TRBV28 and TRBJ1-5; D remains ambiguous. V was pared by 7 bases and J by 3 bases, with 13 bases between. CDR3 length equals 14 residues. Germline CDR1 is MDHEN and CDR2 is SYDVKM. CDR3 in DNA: TGTGCCAGCATGGTGTGGGGAGACAATCAGCCCCAGCATTTT. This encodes CASMVWGDNQPQHF. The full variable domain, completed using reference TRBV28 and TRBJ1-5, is DVKVTQSSRYLVKRTGEKVFLECVQDMDHENMFWYRQDPGLGLRLIYFSYDVKMKEKGDIPEGYSVSREKKERFSLILESASTNQTSMYLCASMVWGDNQPQHFGDGTRLSIL.

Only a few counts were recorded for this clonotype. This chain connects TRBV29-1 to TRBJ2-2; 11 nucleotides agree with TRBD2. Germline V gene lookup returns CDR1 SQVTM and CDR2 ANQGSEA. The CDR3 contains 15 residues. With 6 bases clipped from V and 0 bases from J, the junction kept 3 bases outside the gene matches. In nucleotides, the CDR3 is TGCAGCGTCCGGACTAGCGGGCCGAACACCGGGGAGCTGTTTTTT. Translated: CSVRTSGPNTGELFF.

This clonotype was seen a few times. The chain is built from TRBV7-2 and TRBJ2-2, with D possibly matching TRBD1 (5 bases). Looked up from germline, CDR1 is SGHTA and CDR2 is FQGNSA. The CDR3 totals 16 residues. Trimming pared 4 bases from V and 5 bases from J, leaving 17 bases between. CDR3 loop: CASSWGRVAQTGELFF. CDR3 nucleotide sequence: TGTGCCAGCAGCTGGGGCAGGGTGGCCCAAACCGGGGAGCTGTTTTTT.

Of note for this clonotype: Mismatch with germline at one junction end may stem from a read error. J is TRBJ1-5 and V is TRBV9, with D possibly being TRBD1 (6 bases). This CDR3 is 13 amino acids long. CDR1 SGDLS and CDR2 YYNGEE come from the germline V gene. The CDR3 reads CASSAGENQSQHF. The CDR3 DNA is TGTGCCAGCAGCGCAGGGGAAAATCAGTCCCAGCATTTT.

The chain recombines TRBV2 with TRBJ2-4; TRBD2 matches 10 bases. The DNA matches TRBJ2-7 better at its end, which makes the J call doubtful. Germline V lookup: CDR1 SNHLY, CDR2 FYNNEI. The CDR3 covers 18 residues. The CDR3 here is CASSELAGDVGVVYEQYF. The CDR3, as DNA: TGTGCCAGCAGTGAACTAGCGGGAGACGTAGGGGTGGTCTACGAGCAGTACTTC.

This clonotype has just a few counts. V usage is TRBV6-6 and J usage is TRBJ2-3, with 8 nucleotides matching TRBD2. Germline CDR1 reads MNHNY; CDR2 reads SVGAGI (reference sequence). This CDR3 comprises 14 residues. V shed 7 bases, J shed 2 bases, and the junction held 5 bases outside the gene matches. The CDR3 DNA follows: TGTGCCAGCACCGGGAGGGCGGACACAGATACGCAGTATTTT. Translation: CASTGRADTDTQYF.

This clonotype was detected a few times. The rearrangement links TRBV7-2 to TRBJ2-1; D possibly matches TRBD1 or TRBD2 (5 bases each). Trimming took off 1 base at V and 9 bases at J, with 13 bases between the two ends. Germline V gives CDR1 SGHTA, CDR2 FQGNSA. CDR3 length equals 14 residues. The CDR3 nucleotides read TGTGCCAGCAGCTTAGGAGGGACGGGACCTGAGCAGTTCTTC. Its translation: CASSLGGTGPEQFF.

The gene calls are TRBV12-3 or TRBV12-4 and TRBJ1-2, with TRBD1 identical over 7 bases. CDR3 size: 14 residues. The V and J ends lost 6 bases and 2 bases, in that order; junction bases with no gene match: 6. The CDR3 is CASRKTGRNYGYTF. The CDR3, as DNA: TGTGCCAGCAGGAAGACAGGGCGAAACTATGGCTACACCTTC.